This T cell receptor (beta chain) was retrieved from a study of blood T cells in healthy people across ages (dated by TCRdb to the mid-2010s). A note on the overall study: In model experiments, roughly one uniquely barcoded TCR beta cDNA molecule per two T cells was captured by template switching. To track age-related changes in TCR beta repertoire diversity, the study relied on deep sequencing normalized with unique cDNA molecular identifiers. The donors were divided into four age groups: young (average around 16 years), middle-aged (around 41), aged (about 60) and long-lived (roughly 88). To avoid experimental bias, donors of different ages were distributed randomly across sequencing lanes. Two additional independent replicas of 1 million unique cDNA reads from the same blood draw were analyzed for two donors (one aged 18 to 30 and one aged 80 or older). Here is what the overall study found, with its caveats: Observed TCR beta diversity per million T cells fell roughly linearly with age, and a significant reduction was already apparent by age around 44. Estimates of total diversity from one million sequenced T cells were regarded as lower bounds and underestimates. Because profiling used bulk unsorted PBMCs, naive and antigen-experienced compartments could not be compared conclusively. Compared with the aged group, the long-lived group had more naive CD4+ T cells, fewer expanded clones and increased TCR diversity, suggesting age selection. A strong correlation was found between observed TCR beta diversity and the percentage of naive T cells measured by flow cytometry. Because the CMV infection status of the donors was unknown, age-related changes in expanded clonotypes may potentially have been confounded.

In regard to this clonotype: Its cognate antigen has yet to be identified. There are no base qualities to consult, and no much larger clone falls within one base.

Library creation used 5' RACE. The instrument given in TCRdb is Illumina HiSeq 2500. A second PCR of about 6 to 12 cycles was performed with a sample-barcoded 5' primer and a J-beta primer mix. A unique molecular identifier was introduced onto each TCR beta cDNA molecule by a template-switch 5' adaptor carrying 12 random nucleotides. Each sample yielded at least 3 million CDR3-containing paired-end reads. First-strand cDNA synthesis was performed from all RNA using the Mint cDNA synthesis kit, with priming by a TRBC-specific oligonucleotide. After uracil-DNA glycosylase treatment, a first 18-cycle PCR used universal primers M1SS and BC2_uni_R on all cDNA. The authors processed their data as follows. Each sample was normalized by randomly selecting 1 million high-quality reads, each carrying a distinct molecular identifier. Instead of being binned into consensus sequences, reads with shared molecular identifiers were discarded. MiTCR, with a Q25 quality threshold and the strictest error-elimination algorithm, was used for CDR3 identification, clonotype clustering and error correction. A nonparametric unseen species model using Euler transformation provided a lower-bound estimate of total TCR beta diversity. The public sequencing data were trimmed at Q25 with fastp and processed into clonotypes with MiXCR by TCRdb, which kept only in-frame beta chains. Rows merge per CDR3 protein into single entries with the most common DNA and genes. The V and J calls come from TCRdb's annotation, not from the publication. This sample gives 550,000 to 750,000 distinct CDR3 sequences in total; over 20% of them show up just once. In total, the top ten clones hold 3.5% to 4% of the sample.

The donors were some 39 Caucasian individuals from Russia, aged roughly 6 to 90 years, who were systemically healthy. Each donor gave ten milliliters of peripheral blood, drawn into EDTA-treated Vacutainer tubes. Ficoll-Paque density-gradient centrifugation was used to isolate PBMCs, with at least 7 million per sample. Trizol reagent was used to extract total RNA from PBMCs, with at least 6 micrograms per sample. For every donor, flow cytometry on a PBMC aliquot measured the percentage of naive CD45RAhigh/CD27high T cells. V trim: 6 bases; J trim: 5 bases; unmatched bases: 9. From the germline V gene, CDR1 is SQVTM and CDR2 is ANQGSEA. The CDR3 goes from the cysteine to the phenylalanine over 13 residues. Kept here is only the CDR3 DNA, which spans 39 bases and is read in frame from base 1.

The chain is made from TRBV29-1 and TRBJ2-5, with 7 junctional bases fitting TRBD1. The sequence derives from a man aged 70 or older in good health. The specimen sequenced was blood. The CDR3 protein is CSVRDRPGETQYF. DNA sequence: TGCAGCGTCCGGGACAGACCAGGGGAGACCCAGTACTTC.